This T cell receptor beta chain was captured by sequencing in a study of CD8 T cells in Susac syndrome (dated by TCRdb to between 2018 and 2021). Study-wide context: Of the Susac syndrome patients who were sequenced, 8 or 9 were in clinical remission while about six had clinically active disease. At the time of blood withdrawal, Susac syndrome patients were either therapy-naive, taking corticosteroids (with some also receiving IVIg), or on IVIg alone. The clonality of the CD8+ T cell repertoire was compared across over 9 healthy donors, around 14 Susac syndrome patients and around 16 multiple sclerosis patients. The study used repertoire sequencing to test whether antigen drove CD8+ T cell activation and differentiation in Susac syndrome.

High-throughput TCR beta sequencing profiled peripheral blood CD8+ and CD4+ T cells from healthy donors, Susac syndrome patients and multiple sclerosis patients. The Susac syndrome patients fulfilled recently defined diagnostic criteria for either definite or probable disease. Bulk CD8+ and CD4+ T cells were purified by magnetic negative isolation, whereas CD8+ TEMRA cells were enriched by FACS. Blood was drawn into EDTA tubes, processed within 24 hours, and PBMCs were isolated by density gradient centrifugation. PBMCs intended for TCR sequencing were cryopreserved in liquid nitrogen and thawed later in a water bath at 37 degrees C. The sorted or isolated CD4+, CD8+ and CD8+ TEMRA cells had a purity of 90% or higher. From the cysteine through the phenylalanine, the CDR3 covers 14 amino acids. Only CDR3 DNA is held: 42 bases, read in frame from base 1. The germline ends are 14 bases apart after V is trimmed by 6 bases and J by 2 bases. The CDR1 and CDR2 encoded by the germline V gene are MDHEN and SYDVKM.

The research as a whole found: Clonal expansion was seen in Susac syndrome CD8+ repertoires, peaking in CD8+ TEMRA cells and being greater in clinically active patients than in remitting ones. Around 15 Susac-specific public clones were identified in the total CD8+ repertoire, and about 5 Susac-specific public clones were identified in the CD8+ TEMRA repertoire. The study acknowledged that relatively few individuals were included in the TCR sequencing and HLA analysis.

RNA was extracted using the RNeasy kit, and about 0.5 to 1 ug of the RNA was reverse transcribed with random hexamers. The immunoSEQ multiplex PCR assay, which covers 54 Vbeta and 13 Jbeta segments, was used to amplify TCR beta CDR3 regions. Bias from PCR amplification was corrected by using a synthetic template baseline for primer optimization and for computational correction. From the authors' description of their analysis: Only productive sequences were kept, with reads annotated to V, D and J genes according to IMGT and analyzed in immunoSEQ Analyzer. Clonality was calculated as one minus the Shannon entropy normalized by log2 of the number of productive unique sequences. For each patient and control, public and private clones were evaluated among the 100 most prevalent clones. A clone was defined as Susac-specific if it was absent from the healthy and MS cohorts, from 1052 published viral clones and from other ImmuneACCESS disease sequences. TCRdb trimmed the raw reads at Q25, called clones with MiXCR and kept productive beta chains. Here each entry gathers all rows of one CDR3 protein and keeps the most common genes and DNA. These V and J calls are TCRdb output, not the study's own analysis. The table for this sample lists 84,000 or so distinct CDR3 sequences; 95% of them were counted only once. 0.46% of the sample belongs to the ten largest clones.

Concerning this clonotype itself: This receptor's antigen is unknown. Base-call qualities are not available, and no considerably larger clone is one nucleotide away.

The sequence joins TRBV28 to TRBJ2-7, with a tentative D gene TRBD1 over 5 matching bases. What was sequenced was CD8+ T cells from PBMCs. This clonotype was obtained from a human donor with Susac syndrome. The DNA sequence is TGTGCCAGCAGCTTGAGACAGAGTCCCTACGAGCAGTACTTC. This translates into CASSLRQSPYEQYF.